This is a list of T cell receptor beta chains from one sample in a study of blood T cell repertoires in COVID-19. Sequenced by immunoSEQ multiplex PCR; TCRdb stores in-frame clones only, minus some. The table lists approximately 300,000 clones, around 87% of them singletons. The specimen was PBMCs or T cells enriched from blood (not recorded which). These receptor sequences come from a woman between 18 and 29 years old with acute COVID-19. CDR3s include the opening cysteine and the closing phenylalanine or tryptophan. Each record gives: V gene, J gene, clone size, D gene, CDR3 protein, CDR3 DNA. A D gene is named only where the DNA matches it firmly. Some rows have no size entry. The others give once, few or many, or a class for an expanded clone.

>TRBV28|TRBJ2-7|NA|NA
CASSSTGDYHEQYF
TGTGCCAGCAGTTCGACCGGAGATTACCACGAGCAGTACTTC
>TRBV5-1|TRBJ1-3|NA|NA
CASSLGQAMPF
TGCGCCAGCAGCTTGGGGCAGGCGATGCCTTTT
>TRBV2|TRBJ2-5|once|TRBD1
CASSRQGMEETQYF
TGTGCCAGCAGTCGACAGGGGATGGAGGAGACCCAGTACTTC
>TRBV7-9|TRBJ2-7|NA|TRBD1
CASSATGLDQYF
TGTGCCAGCAGCGCGACAGGGTTGGATCAGTACTTC
>TRBV7-2|TRBJ2-7|NA|TRBD2
CASSFPGTSGDPLGYEQYF
TGTGCCAGCAGCTTTCCTGGGACTAGCGGGGATCCACTAGGCTACGAGCAGTACTTC
>TRBV24-1|TRBJ2-1|NA|NA
CATSVTLGQTSSSYNEQFF
TGTGCCACCAGTGTGACTTTAGGACAGACTTCCTCCTCCTACAATGAGCAGTTCTTC
>TRBV5-1|TRBJ2-2|NA|TRBD1
CASSTLGVGTGGTGELFF
TGCGCCAGCAGCACCCTCGGGGTGGGGACAGGGGGCACCGGGGAGCTGTTTTTT
>TRBV3-1/TRBV3-2|TRBJ2-7|NA|TRBD1
CASSRDSVSYEQYF
TGTGCCAGCAGCCGGGACAGTGTTTCCTACGAGCAGTACTTC
>TRBV3-1/TRBV3-2|TRBJ1-2|NA|TRBD1
CASSQDHRTGEGYGYTF
TGTGCCAGCAGCCAAGATCATCGGACAGGGGAAGGCTATGGCTACACCTTC
>TRBV2|TRBJ1-2|few|NA
CASSEDFYGYTF
TGTGCCAGCAGTGAGGACTTCTATGGCTACACCTTC
>TRBV5-5|TRBJ2-5|NA|TRBD2
CASSVSGSNKETQYF
TGTGCCAGCAGCGTTAGCGGGAGTAATAAAGAGACCCAGTACTTC
>TRBV5-8|TRBJ2-4|NA|TRBD1
CASSLGQGTIENIQYF
TGTGCCAGCAGCTTGGGACAGGGGACGATAGAGAACATTCAGTACTTC
>TRBV5-1|TRBJ1-1|once|NA
CASSVSNTEAFF
TGCGCCAGCAGCGTATCGAACACTGAAGCTTTCTTT
>TRBV5-8|TRBJ2-3|NA|TRBD1
CASSPHGTADTDTQYF
TGTGCCAGCAGCCCTCACGGGACAGCTGACACAGATACGCAGTATTTT
>TRBV27|TRBJ2-7|NA|TRBD2
CASSRTSGLSYEQYF
TGTGCCAGCAGTCGGACTAGCGGACTCTCCTACGAGCAGTACTTC
>TRBV11-3|TRBJ1-1|few|TRBD1
CASSSEGQGSTEAFF
TGTGCCAGCAGCTCAGAAGGACAGGGTAGCACTGAAGCTTTCTTT
>TRBV2|TRBJ2-3|NA|TRBD2
CASSENRLGGSRTDTQYF
TGTGCCAGCAGTGAAAATCGATTGGGCGGGAGTAGGACAGATACGCAGTATTTT
>TRBV6-6|TRBJ2-7|few|TRBD2
CASSPRSGRADGSYEQYF
TGTGCCAGCAGTCCCCGGAGCGGGAGGGCCGATGGCTCCTACGAGCAGTACTTC
>TRBV14|TRBJ1-2|NA|TRBD1
CASSPDRGGYTF
TGTGCCAGCAGCCCCGACAGGGGGGGCTACACCTTC
>TRBV3-1/TRBV3-2|TRBJ2-2|NA|NA
CASSQDAGARTGELFF
TGTGCCAGCAGCCAAGATGCAGGGGCGAGAACCGGGGAGCTGTTTTTT
>TRBV27|TRBJ1-2|few|TRBD1
CASSSRDRAIGYTF
TGTGCCAGCAGTTCCCGGGACAGGGCTATCGGCTACACCTTC
>TRBV5-8|TRBJ2-1|NA|TRBD2
CASSLRLRGGRAENEQFF
TGTGCCAGCAGCTTGAGACTGCGTGGAGGGAGGGCCGAAAATGAGCAGTTCTTC
>TRBV27|TRBJ1-1|NA|NA
CASSFLGSRERAFF
TGTGCCAGCAGTTTTTTGGGGTCGAGGGAACGAGCTTTCTTT
>TRBV11-2|TRBJ2-2|NA|TRBD1
CASSQDRARTGELFF
TGTGCCAGCAGCCAGGACAGGGCTCGCACCGGGGAGCTGTTTTTT
>TRBV21-1|TRBJ1-2|NA|NA
CASSKDRDHGYTF
TGTGCCAGCAGCAAGGACAGGGATCATGGCTACACCTTC
>TRBV28|TRBJ2-6|NA|TRBD1
CASSRQGSGANVLTF
TGTGCCAGCAGCCGACAGGGCTCTGGGGCCAACGTCCTGACTTTC
>TRBV28|TRBJ1-5|NA|NA
CASSLGGQPQHF
TGTGCCAGCTCACTTGGGGGGCAGCCCCAGCATTTT
>TRBV5-4|TRBJ1-4|NA|TRBD1
CASSVDRVREKLFF
TGTGCCAGCAGCGTTGACAGGGTACGGGAAAAACTGTTTTTT
>TRBV9|TRBJ1-5|NA|TRBD1
CASSPGTGERGQPQHF
TGTGCCAGCAGCCCGGGGACAGGGGAACGGGGCCAGCCCCAGCATTTT
>TRBV7-9|TRBJ1-3|few|NA
CASSLVGGAGNTIYF
TGTGCCAGCAGCTTAGTGGGGGGAGCTGGAAACACCATATATTTT
>TRBV16|TRBJ2-6|NA|NA
CASSQFGGSGANVLTF
TGTGCCAGCAGCCAATTCGGAGGGTCTGGGGCCAACGTCCTGACTTTC
>TRBV27|TRBJ2-2|once|NA
CASSLELNTGELFF
TGTGCCAGCAGTTTGGAGTTGAACACCGGGGAGCTGTTTTTT
>TRBV4-2|TRBJ2-7|once|NA
CASSQGFSESYEQYF
TGTGCCAGCAGCCAAGGTTTCAGCGAATCCTACGAGCAGTACTTC
>TRBV30|TRBJ1-4|NA|NA
CAWSFSQEKLFF
TGTGCCTGGAGTTTCTCACAGGAAAAACTGTTTTTT
>TRBV28|TRBJ1-1|NA|NA
CASIRGQRWVRPEAFF
TGTGCCAGCATCAGGGGCCAGCGGTGGGTTAGACCTGAAGCTTTCTTT
>TRBV20-1|TRBJ2-2|NA|TRBD1
CSASLQGADTGELFF
TGCAGTGCTAGTTTACAGGGGGCGGACACCGGGGAGCTGTTTTTT
>TRBV27|TRBJ2-7|NA|TRBD2
CASSWISSGRLRTYEQYF
TGTGCCAGCAGTTGGATTTCTAGCGGGAGACTTCGTACATACGAGCAGTACTTC
>TRBV28|TRBJ2-1|NA|TRBD1
CASSLTGQGALYRFF
TGTGCCAGCAGTTTAACGGGACAGGGGGCTCTCTATCGGTTCTTC
>TRBV19|TRBJ2-1|NA|NA
CASSRGGSYNEQFF
TGTGCCAGTTCACGCGGAGGCTCCTACAATGAGCAGTTCTTC
>TRBV30|TRBJ1-5|once|TRBD1
CAWSRQGDQPQHF
TGTGCCTGGAGTAGACAGGGTGATCAGCCCCAGCATTTT
>TRBV6-1|TRBJ1-6|NA|TRBD1
CASSERDRVPNSPLHF
TGTGCCAGCAGTGAAAGGGACAGGGTACCCAATTCACCCCTCCACTTT
>TRBV28|TRBJ1-2|NA|TRBD1
CASSPTGQGQNYGYTF
TGTGCCAGCAGCCCGACTGGACAGGGGCAAAACTATGGCTACACCTTC
>TRBV27|TRBJ2-2|NA|NA
CASRQTSGVTGELFF
TGTGCCAGCAGACAAACTTCAGGGGTAACCGGGGAGCTGTTTTTT
>TRBV2|TRBJ2-5|NA|TRBD1
CASRVRQGARETQYF
TGTGCCAGCAGGGTCAGACAGGGGGCGCGGGAGACCCAGTACTTC
>TRBV7-6|TRBJ2-7|NA|NA
CASSLGGTTYEQYF
TGTGCCAGCAGCTTGGGGGGGACAACCTACGAGCAGTACTTC
>TRBV2|TRBJ1-2|once|NA
CASRTGLEYGYTF
TGTGCCAGCCGGACGGGACTTGAATATGGCTACACCTTC
>TRBV7-9|TRBJ1-1|NA|NA
CASSLGGSMNTEAFF
TGTGCCAGCAGCTTAGGGGGCAGCATGAACACTGAAGCTTTCTTT
>TRBV28|TRBJ1-1|NA|NA
CASSPRVRPEAFF
TGTGCCAGCAGTCCTCGAGTTCGACCGGAGGCTTTCTTT
>TRBV7-3|TRBJ2-1|NA|NA
CASSLTSTAYNEQFF
TGTGCCAGCAGCTTAACCTCCACAGCTTACAATGAGCAGTTCTTC
>TRBV6-5|TRBJ1-4|NA|NA
CASSSAGEGDEKLFF
TGTGCCAGCAGTTCCGCAGGCGAAGGGGATGAAAAACTGTTTTTT
>TRBV6-1|TRBJ2-5|NA|TRBD2
CASSERGGFKKTQYF
TGTGCCAGCAGTGAACGGGGGGGGTTCAAAAAGACCCAGTACTTC
>TRBV9|TRBJ2-7|NA|NA
CASSVGYGQTYEQYF
TGTGCCAGCAGCGTAGGGTATGGACAAACCTACGAGCAGTACTTC
>TRBV6-6|TRBJ2-7|NA|TRBD1
CASVDRDSYEQYF
TGTGCCAGCGTGGACAGGGACTCCTACGAGCAGTACTTC